A few counts support the clone carrying this T cell receptor beta chain. What it binds is not known. The data were taken from a study of beta chain features in type 1 diabetes. Study results and caveats: Moderate but significant shortening of TCRB CDR3s was recorded in all four CD4+ subsets from Type 1 diabetes patients. Over-representation of high TCR-expressing cells was a possible consequence of cDNA sequencing. Researchers reported that naive, central memory and Treg TCRB repertoires appeared more similar in patients than in healthy donors. Junctions at VDJ sites from type 1 diabetes patients had fewer insertions and more deletions.

The junction had 7 bases not matched to a gene; V was cut back by 6 bases and J by 2 bases. Germline CDR1 and CDR2: MNHEY and SMNVEV (reference sequence). The CDR3 runs 14 residues. Every isolated RNA sample was fully reverse transcribed, so sequencing captured expressed TCRB transcripts. Naive, central memory and regulatory T cell samples produced a mean of approximately 3.6 million reads. The protocol was immunoSEQ multiplex PCR, while the TCRdb copy is restricted to in-frame clones and leaves out a portion. The sample lists about 160,000 clones, around 8.4% seen once, with around 0.56% in the top ten.

The origin of this receptor is a woman under 30 with type 1 diabetes. V usage is TRBV27 and J usage is TRBJ2-7, with 7 bases identical to TRBD1. Sequences were obtained from central memory CD4+ T cells from blood. This CDR3 reads CASRTDRAAYEQYF. In DNA form, the CDR3 reads TGTGCCAGCAGGACTGACAGGGCCGCCTACGAGCAGTACTTC.